This T cell receptor (beta chain) is drawn from a study of blood T cell repertoires in COVID-19 (TCRdb year 2020). Study-level background: The collaborator samples originated in the United States, Italy and Spain and spanned the acute and convalescent phases of COVID-19. The repertoires were released in a freely available public database intended as a resource for research on the immune response to SARS-CoV-2. Sample metadata almost always included a de-identified subject ID, COVID-19 status, age in years and sex. The dataset comprised deeply sampled blood TCRbeta repertoires from subjects exposed to, actively infected with, or recovered from COVID-19. HLA class I and class II types, where available, came from metadata supplied by the sample provider rather than from assay-based typing. The samples were drawn from the first 160 participants of the ongoing ImmuneRACE study and from 1,254 subjects provided by 6 global collaborators. The prospective study material was composed of cDNA or gDNA derived from T cells, B-cell-depleted T cells, or PBMCs. Paper-wide results and their limitations: Clinical and demographic metadata were provided uncurated, with the amount varying by source and participant.

V is pruned by 3 bases and J by 0 bases, leaving 13 bases of the junction without a gene match. From its cysteine to its phenylalanine, the CDR3 spans 18 amino acids. The retained sequence is limited to the CDR3, 54 bases, with the frame set at the first base. The germline V gene provides CDR1 KGHSH and CDR2 LQKENI. A note on this clone: Its antigen has not been determined. Per-base qualities were not stored, and no clone one base away is much larger.

Whole blood was collected in K2EDTA tubes by collaborating institutions according to the institutions' own protocols. For TCRbeta analysis, collaborators shipped samples as frozen whole blood, isolated PBMCs, or DNA extracted from either of those sample types. TCRbeta CDR3 regions were amplified from genomic DNA by means of the immunoSEQ Assay, a bias-controlled multiplex PCR. In the source study's methods: The number of nucleated cells in each sample was estimated from the amplification of reference gene primers within the assay. Sequence reads were collapsed and filtered to measure the absolute abundance of every unique TCRbeta CDR3 rearrangement. For each sample, productive Simpson clonality was calculated as the square root of Simpson's diversity index over productive rearrangements. TCRdb retrieved this table from immuneACCESS and kept in-frame rearrangements only. Not all clones are present; in checked studies, unresolved V genes account for under half, and no reason is known for the remainder. V and J calls and clone size are those listed in that table; D and trimming were worked out from the DNA. Within this sample are about 94,000 clones, with 80% to 85% of them counted one time only. Roughly 6.3% of the sample comes from the top ten.

In this chain, TRBV18 is recombined with TRBJ1-1, with 7 bases matching TRBD1. The sequence came from a man aged 55 to 70 with acute or convalescent COVID-19. Material: peripheral blood. In nucleotide form, the sequence is TGTGCCAGCTCACCCCCAAATCGACAGGGTACTATGAACACTGAAGCTTTCTTT. It translates as CASSPPNRQGTMNTEAFF.